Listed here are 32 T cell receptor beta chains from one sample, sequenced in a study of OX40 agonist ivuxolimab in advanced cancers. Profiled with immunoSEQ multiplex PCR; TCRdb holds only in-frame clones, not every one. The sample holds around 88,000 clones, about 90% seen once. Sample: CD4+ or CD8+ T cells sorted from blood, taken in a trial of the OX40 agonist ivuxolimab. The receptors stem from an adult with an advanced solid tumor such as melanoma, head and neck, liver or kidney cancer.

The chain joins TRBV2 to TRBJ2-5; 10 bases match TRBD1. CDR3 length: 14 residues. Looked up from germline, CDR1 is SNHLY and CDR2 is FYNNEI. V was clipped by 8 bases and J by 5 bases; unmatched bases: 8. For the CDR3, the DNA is TGTGCCAGCGGGGGAGACAGGGGGCAGGAGACCCAGTACTTC. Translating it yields CASGGDRGQETQYF.

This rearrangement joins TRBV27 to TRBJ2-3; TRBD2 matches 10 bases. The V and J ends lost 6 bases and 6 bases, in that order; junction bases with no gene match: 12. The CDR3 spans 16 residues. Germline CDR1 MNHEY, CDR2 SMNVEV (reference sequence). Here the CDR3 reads CASRPPGLARRDTQYF. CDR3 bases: TGTGCCAGCAGGCCTCCGGGACTAGCGAGGCGGGATACGCAGTATTTT.

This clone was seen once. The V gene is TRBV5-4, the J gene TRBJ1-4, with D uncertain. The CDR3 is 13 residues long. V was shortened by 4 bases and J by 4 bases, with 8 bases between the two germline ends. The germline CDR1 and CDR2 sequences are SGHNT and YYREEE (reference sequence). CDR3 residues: CASSLQLNEKLFF. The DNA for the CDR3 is TGTGCCAGCAGCCTGCAGCTTAATGAAAAACTGTTTTTT.

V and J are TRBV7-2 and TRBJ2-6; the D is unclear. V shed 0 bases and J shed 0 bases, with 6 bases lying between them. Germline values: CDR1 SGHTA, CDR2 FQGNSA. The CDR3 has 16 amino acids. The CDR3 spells CASSLAGSSGANVLTF. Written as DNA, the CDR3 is TGTGCCAGCAGCTTAGCGGGGTCCTCTGGGGCCAACGTCCTGACTTTC.

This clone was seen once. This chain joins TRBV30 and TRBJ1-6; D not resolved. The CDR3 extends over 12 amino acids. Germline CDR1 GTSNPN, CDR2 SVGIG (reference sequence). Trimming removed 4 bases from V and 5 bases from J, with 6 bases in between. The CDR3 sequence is CAWTLNNSPLHF. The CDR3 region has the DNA TGTGCCTGGACACTTAATAATTCACCCCTCCACTTT.

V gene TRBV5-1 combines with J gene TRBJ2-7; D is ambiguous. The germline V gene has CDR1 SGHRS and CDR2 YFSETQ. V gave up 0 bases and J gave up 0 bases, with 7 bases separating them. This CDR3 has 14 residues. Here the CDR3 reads CASSLAQPSYEQYF. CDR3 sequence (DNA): TGCGCCAGCAGCTTGGCGCAGCCCTCCTACGAGCAGTACTTC.

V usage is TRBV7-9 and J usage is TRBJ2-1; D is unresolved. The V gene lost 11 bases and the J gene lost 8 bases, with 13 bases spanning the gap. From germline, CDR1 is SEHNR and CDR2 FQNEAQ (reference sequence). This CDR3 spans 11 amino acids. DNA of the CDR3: TGTGCCCAATCCGGGTTCGATGAGCAGTTCTTC. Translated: CAQSGFDEQFF.

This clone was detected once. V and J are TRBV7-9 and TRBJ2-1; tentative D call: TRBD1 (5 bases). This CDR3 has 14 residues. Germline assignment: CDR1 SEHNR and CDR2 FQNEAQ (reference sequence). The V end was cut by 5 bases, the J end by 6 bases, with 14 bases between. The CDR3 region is CASSATEVGNEQFF. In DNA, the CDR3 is TGTGCCAGCAGCGCGACAGAAGTGGGCAATGAGCAGTTCTTC.

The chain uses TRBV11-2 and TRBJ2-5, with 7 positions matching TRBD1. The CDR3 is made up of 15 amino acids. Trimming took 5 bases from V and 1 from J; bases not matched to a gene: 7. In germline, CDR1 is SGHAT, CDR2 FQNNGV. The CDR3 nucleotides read TGTGCCAGCAGCCCCAGGGGGTCCACCCAAGAGACCCAGTACTTC. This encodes CASSPRGSTQETQYF.

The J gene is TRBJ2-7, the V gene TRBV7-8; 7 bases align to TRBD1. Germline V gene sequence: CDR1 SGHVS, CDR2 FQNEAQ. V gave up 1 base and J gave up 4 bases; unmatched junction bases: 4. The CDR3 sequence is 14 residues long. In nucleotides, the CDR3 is TGTGCCAGCAGCTTAGGGAACAGGGGATACGAGCAGTACTTC. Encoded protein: CASSLGNRGYEQYF.

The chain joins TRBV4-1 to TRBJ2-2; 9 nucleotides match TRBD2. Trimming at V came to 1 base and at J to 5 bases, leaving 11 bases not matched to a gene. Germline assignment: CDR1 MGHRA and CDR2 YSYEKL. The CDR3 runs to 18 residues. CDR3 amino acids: CASSQVGSSGAYTGELFF. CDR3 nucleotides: TGCGCCAGCAGCCAAGTCGGGTCTAGCGGGGCATATACCGGGGAGCTGTTTTTT.

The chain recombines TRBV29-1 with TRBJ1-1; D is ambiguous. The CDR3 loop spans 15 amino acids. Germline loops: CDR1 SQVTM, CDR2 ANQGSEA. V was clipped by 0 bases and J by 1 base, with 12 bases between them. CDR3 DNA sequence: TGCAGCGTTGAAGATCTGGGGTCCCAGAACACTGAAGCTTTCTTT. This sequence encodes CSVEDLGSQNTEAFF. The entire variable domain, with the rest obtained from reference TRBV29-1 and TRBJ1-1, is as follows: SAVISQKPSRDICQRGTSLTIQCQVDSQVTMMFWYRQQPGQSLTLIATANQGSEATYESGFVIDKFPISRPNLTFSTLTVSNMSPEDSSIYLCSVEDLGSQNTEAFFGQGTRLTVV.

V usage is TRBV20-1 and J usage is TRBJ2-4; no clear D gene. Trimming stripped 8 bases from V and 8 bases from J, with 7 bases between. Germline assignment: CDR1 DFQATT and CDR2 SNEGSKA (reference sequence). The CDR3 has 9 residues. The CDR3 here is CSSNYIQYF. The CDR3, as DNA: TGCAGTTCGAATTACATTCAGTACTTC.

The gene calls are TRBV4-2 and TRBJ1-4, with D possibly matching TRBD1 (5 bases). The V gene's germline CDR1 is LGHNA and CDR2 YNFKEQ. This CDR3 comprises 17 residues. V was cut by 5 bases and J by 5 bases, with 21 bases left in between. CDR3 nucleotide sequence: TGTGCCAGCAGCTTGGGGCAGCAAAAGGGCATCAATGAAAAACTGTTTTTT. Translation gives CASSLGQQKGINEKLFF.

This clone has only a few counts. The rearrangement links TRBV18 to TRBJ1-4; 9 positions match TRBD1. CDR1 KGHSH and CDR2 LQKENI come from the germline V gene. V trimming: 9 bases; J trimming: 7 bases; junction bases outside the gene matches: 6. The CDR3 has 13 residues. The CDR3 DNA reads TGTGCCAGTGTGGGACAGGGAAGTGAAAAACTGTTTTTT. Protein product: CASVGQGSEKLFF.

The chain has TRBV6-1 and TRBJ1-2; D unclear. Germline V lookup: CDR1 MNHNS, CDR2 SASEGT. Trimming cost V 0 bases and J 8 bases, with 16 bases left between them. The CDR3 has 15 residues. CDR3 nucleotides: TGTGCCAGCAGTGAAGCGAGAGGTCATCGAGGGGGCTACACCTTC. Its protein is CASSEARGHRGGYTF.

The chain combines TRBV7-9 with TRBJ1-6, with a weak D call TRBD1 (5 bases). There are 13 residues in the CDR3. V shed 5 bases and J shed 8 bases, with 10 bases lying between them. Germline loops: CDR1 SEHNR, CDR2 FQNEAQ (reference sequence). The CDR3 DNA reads TGTGCCAGCAGCCATGACAGAGATTCACCCCTCCACTTT. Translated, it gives CASSHDRDSPLHF.

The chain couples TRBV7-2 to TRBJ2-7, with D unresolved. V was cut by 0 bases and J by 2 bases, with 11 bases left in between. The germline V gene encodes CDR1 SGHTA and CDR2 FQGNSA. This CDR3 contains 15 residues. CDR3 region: CASSLAPNGAYEQYF. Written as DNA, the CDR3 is TGTGCCAGCAGCTTAGCCCCAAACGGTGCCTACGAGCAGTACTTC.

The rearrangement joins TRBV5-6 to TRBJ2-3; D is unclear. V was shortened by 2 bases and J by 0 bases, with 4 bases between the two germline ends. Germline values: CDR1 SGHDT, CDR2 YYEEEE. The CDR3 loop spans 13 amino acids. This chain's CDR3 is CASSFSSTDTQYF. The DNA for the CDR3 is TGTGCCAGCAGCTTTTCTAGCACAGATACGCAGTATTTT.

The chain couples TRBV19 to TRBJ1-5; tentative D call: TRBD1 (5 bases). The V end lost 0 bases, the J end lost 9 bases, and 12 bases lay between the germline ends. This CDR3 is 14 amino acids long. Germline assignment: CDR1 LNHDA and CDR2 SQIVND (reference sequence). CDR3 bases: TGTGCCAGTAGTATAGACCCCGGGGCCAGGCCCCAGCATTTT. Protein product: CASSIDPGARPQHF.

This CDR3 reads CASSESESWTSGGQETQYF. CDR3 coding DNA: TGTGCCAGCAGTGAATCTGAATCGTGGACTAGCGGGGGTCAAGAGACCCAGTACTTC. V usage is TRBV6-1 and J usage is TRBJ2-5; 13 bases are shared with TRBD2. From germline, CDR1 is MNHNS and CDR2 SASEGT. The CDR3 is 19 amino acids. The V gene end was trimmed by 2 bases and the J gene end by 2 bases; junction bases not matched to a gene: 11.

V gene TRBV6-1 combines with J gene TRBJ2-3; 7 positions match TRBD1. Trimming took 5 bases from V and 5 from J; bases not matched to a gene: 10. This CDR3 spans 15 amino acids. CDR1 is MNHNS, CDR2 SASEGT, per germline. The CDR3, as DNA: TGTGCCAGCAGTTTAGACAGGGTAATCGGAGATACGCAGTATTTT. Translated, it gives CASSLDRVIGDTQYF.

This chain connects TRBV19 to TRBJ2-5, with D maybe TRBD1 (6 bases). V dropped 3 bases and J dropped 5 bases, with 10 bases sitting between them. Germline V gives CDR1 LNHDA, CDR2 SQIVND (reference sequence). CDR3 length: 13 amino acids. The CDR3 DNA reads TGTGCCAGTAGTATGGGACAACGGGAGACCCAGTACTTC. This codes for CASSMGQRETQYF.

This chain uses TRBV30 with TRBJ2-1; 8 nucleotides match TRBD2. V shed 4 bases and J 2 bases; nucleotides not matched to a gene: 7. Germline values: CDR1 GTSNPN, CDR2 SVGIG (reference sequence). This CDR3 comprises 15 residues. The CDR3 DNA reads TGTGCCTGGACGTTGACTAGCGCGGCCTACAATGAGCAGTTCTTC. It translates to CAWTLTSAAYNEQFF.

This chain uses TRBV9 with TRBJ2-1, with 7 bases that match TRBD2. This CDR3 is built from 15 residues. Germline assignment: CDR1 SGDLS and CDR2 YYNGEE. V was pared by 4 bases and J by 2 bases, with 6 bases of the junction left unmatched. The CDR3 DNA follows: TGTGCCAGCAGCTACTTCGGGGGGACCTACAATGAGCAGTTCTTC. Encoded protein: CASSYFGGTYNEQFF. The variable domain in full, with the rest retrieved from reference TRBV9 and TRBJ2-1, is DSGVTQTPKHLITATGQRVTLRCSPRSGDLSVYWYQQSLDQGLQFLIQYYNGEERAKGNILERFSAQQFPDLHSELNLSSLELGDSALYFCASSYFGGTYNEQFFGPGTRLTVL.

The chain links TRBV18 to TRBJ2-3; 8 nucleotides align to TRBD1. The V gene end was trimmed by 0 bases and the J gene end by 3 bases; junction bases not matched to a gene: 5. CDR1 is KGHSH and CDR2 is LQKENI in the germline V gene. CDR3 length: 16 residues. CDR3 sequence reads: CASSPPLTGETDTQYF. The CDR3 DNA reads TGTGCCAGCTCACCACCGTTGACAGGGGAGACAGATACGCAGTATTTT.

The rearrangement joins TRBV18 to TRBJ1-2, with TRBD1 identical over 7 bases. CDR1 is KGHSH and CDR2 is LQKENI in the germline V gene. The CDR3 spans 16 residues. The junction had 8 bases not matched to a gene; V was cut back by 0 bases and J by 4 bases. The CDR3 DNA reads TGTGCCAGCTCACCACCGTCGACAGGGCAAGCCTATGGCTACACCTTC. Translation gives CASSPPSTGQAYGYTF.

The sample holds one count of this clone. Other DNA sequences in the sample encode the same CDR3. As DNA, the CDR3 is TGTGCCAGCAGTTACTCGAGACCGTCATCTGGAAACACCATATATTTT. Its protein is CASSYSRPSSGNTIYF. J is TRBJ1-3 and V is TRBV6-5; D ambiguous. Per germline, CDR1 MNHEY and CDR2 SVGAGI. The CDR3 consists of 16 residues. V was cut by 0 bases and J by 1 base, with 10 bases left in between.

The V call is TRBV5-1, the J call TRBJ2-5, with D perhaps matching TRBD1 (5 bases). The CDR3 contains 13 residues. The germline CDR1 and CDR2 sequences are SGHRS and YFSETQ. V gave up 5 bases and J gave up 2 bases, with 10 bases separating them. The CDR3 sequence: CASSGAIQETQYF. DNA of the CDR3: TGCGCCAGCAGTGGGGCGATTCAAGAGACCCAGTACTTC.

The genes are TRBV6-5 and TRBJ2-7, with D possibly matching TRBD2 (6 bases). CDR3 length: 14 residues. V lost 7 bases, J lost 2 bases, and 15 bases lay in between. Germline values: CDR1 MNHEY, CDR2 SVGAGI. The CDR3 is CASMPSGPTYEQYF. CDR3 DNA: TGTGCCAGCATGCCCAGCGGGCCGACCTACGAGCAGTACTTC.

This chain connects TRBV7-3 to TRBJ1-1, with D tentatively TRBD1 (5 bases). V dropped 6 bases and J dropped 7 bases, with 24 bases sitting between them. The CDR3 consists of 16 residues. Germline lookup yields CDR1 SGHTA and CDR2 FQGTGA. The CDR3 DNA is TGTGCCAGCAGTTCTCTTAGGGCCGACGAAAGGGGTGAAGCTTTCTTT. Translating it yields CASSSLRADERGEAFF.

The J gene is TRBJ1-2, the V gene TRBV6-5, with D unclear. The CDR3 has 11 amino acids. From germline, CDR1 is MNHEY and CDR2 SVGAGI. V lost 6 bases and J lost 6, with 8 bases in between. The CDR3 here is CASRRLHGYTF. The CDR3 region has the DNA TGTGCCAGCAGACGTCTCCATGGCTACACCTTC.